This T cell receptor beta chain was sequenced in a study of shared clonotypes between healthy human individuals. Findings and limits, study-wide: What rarefaction showed was incomplete sorted-subset sequencing despite large depth.

Adult donors, all healthy and HIV-negative, had no recent acute infections or vaccinations. To note about this clone: Its specificity is unknown.

The CDR3 is 14 amino acids. J lost 8 bases, V lost 2 bases, and 6 bases had no gene match. Germline CDR1 and CDR2: MDHEN and SYDVKM. The method was immunoSEQ multiplex PCR; TCRdb's version includes in-frame clones alone and lacks a portion of them. Of a few million clones in the sample, approximately 90% were seen once. Material for sequencing was naive CD4+ T cells from PBMCs. The sample's subset: CD45RA+ positively selected. The receptor was derived from a man between 18 and 29 years old in good health. Some clones in this sample may be carry-over from other donors' samples. V and J are TRBV28 and TRBJ1-5, with 7 bases identical to TRBD1. CDR3 nucleotides: TGTGCCAGCAGTTTACGCACGACAGGGAAGCCCCAGCATTTT. Protein product: CASSLRTTGKPQHF.